The 25 T cell receptor beta chains below come from one sample, sequenced in a study of T cells in Graves' hyperthyroidism and ophthalmopathy. Amplification of TCR beta CDR3 regions was performed using RNA transcripts as template. The HTBI primer set served for first-round RT-PCR of the TCR CDR3. MiXCR, run by TCRdb on the multiplex PCR reads, gives a single entry per CDR3 protein. The top ten hold over 8% of the sample, which has 800,000 or so distinct CDR3 sequences, around 39% seen once. The specimen sequenced was blood. All receptors derive from a man between 18 and 29 years old with Graves' hyperthyroidism.

This clonotype was counted a single time. J is TRBJ1-4 and V is TRBV7-9; no firm D call. V was cut by 6 bases and J by 8 bases, with 13 bases left in between. Germline V CDR1 and CDR2: SEHNR, FQNEAQ (reference sequence). This CDR3 region has 13 residues. CDR3 sequence reads: CASRTGVDEKLFF. The CDR3 bases are TGTGCCAGCAGGACTGGCGTGGACGAAAAACTGTTTTTT.

This clonotype was seen at least ten times. The chain uses TRBV10-3 and TRBJ2-5; D tentatively reads TRBD1 or TRBD2 (5 bases each). The germline V gene has CDR1 ENHRY and CDR2 SYGVKD. Trimming cost V 0 bases and J 3 bases, with 8 bases left between them. This CDR3 comprises 14 residues. The CDR3 here is CAISESQGEETQYF. As DNA, the CDR3 is TGTGCCATCAGTGAGTCCCAGGGAGAAGAGACCCAGTACTTC.

This sequence joins TRBV13 and TRBJ2-2, with D tentatively TRBD1 (6 bases). V dropped 7 bases and J dropped 5 bases, with 20 bases sitting between them. CDR1 and CDR2 (germline): PRHDT, FYEKMQ (reference sequence). The CDR3 has 16 residues. CDR3: CASTTALGAGTGELFF. CDR3 bases: TGTGCCAGCACCACAGCCTTGGGGGCAGGGACCGGGGAGCTGTTTTTT.

The chain carries TRBV28 and TRBJ1-5; the D is unclear. Germline V gene sequence: CDR1 MDHEN, CDR2 SYDVKM. The V and J ends lost 11 bases and 7 bases respectively, with 15 bases between them. The CDR3 has 12 amino acids. CDR3 sequence: CARSRLEQPQHF. CDR3 sequence (DNA): TGTGCCCGCTCCAGGTTGGAACAGCCCCAGCATTTT.

The sample holds many counts of this clonotype. The V gene is TRBV7-2, the J gene TRBJ1-1; D gene uncertain. Germline values: CDR1 SGHTA, CDR2 FQGNSA. This CDR3 has 12 amino acids. Trimming shortened V by 5 bases and J by 3 bases, and 7 bases separated the two germline ends. CDR3 loop: CASSNVHTEAFF. CDR3 DNA: TGTGCCAGCAGCAACGTTCACACTGAAGCTTTCTTT.

This chain joins TRBV29-1 and TRBJ1-1; D is perhaps TRBD1 (6 bases). Germline V lookup: CDR1 SQVTM, CDR2 ANQGSEA. The CDR3 covers 15 residues. V was trimmed by 6 bases and J by 3 bases, leaving 20 bases between them. The CDR3: CSVDSPGTWDTEAFF. CDR3 nucleotides: TGCAGCGTGGACAGCCCGGGGACATGGGACACTGAAGCTTTCTTT.

V usage is TRBV25-1 and J usage is TRBJ1-1; the D gene is possibly TRBD1 (6 bases). V was pared by 8 bases and J by 4 bases, with 11 bases between. This CDR3 contains 12 residues. Germline assignment: CDR1 MGHDK and CDR2 SYGVNS. For the CDR3, the DNA is TGTGCCAGCCAAGAAGGGGGCACTGAAGCTTTCTTT. Its translation is CASQEGGTEAFF.

Many counts were recorded for this clonotype. The chain employs TRBV20-1 and TRBJ1-1; TRBD1 aligns across 7 bases. Germline V gene sequence: CDR1 DFQATT, CDR2 SNEGSKA (reference sequence). Unmatched junction bases numbered 6, after V lost 1 base and J lost 1 base. This CDR3 has 15 amino acids. This CDR3 is CSARVEGGWNTEAFF. The CDR3 bases are TGCAGTGCTAGAGTCGAAGGGGGCTGGAACACTGAAGCTTTCTTT.

This clonotype was seen a few times. The chain employs TRBV5-1 and TRBJ1-1; a weak D match, TRBD1 (5 bases). The CDR3 has 14 residues. Germline CDR1 and CDR2: SGHRS and YFSETQ. The germline V and J ends were trimmed by 5 bases and 4 bases, with 15 bases remaining between them. In DNA form, the CDR3 reads TGCGCCAGCAGTCGCGGCAGGGAGGCCACTGAAGCTTTCTTT. It encodes CASSRGREATEAFF. Filled out from reference TRBV5-1 and TRBJ1-1, the complete variable domain reads KAGVTQTPRYLIKTRGQQVTLSCSPISGHRSVSWYQQTPGQGLQFLFEYFSETQRNKGNFPGRFSGRQFSNSRSEMNVSTLELGDSALYLCASSRGREATEAFFGQGTRLTVV.

This clonotype showed up just a few times. V usage is TRBV7-9 and J usage is TRBJ2-5, with D perhaps TRBD1 (5 bases). The V gene's germline CDR1 is SEHNR and CDR2 FQNEAQ (reference sequence). The CDR3 contains 13 residues. Deletions cut 4 bases from V and 3 bases from J, with 9 bases between. CDR3 nucleotide sequence: TGTGCCAGCAGCTCCAGGGATGAAGAGACCCAGTACTTC. It yields the protein CASSSRDEETQYF.

The table lists this clonotype with a few counts. The J gene is TRBJ1-1, the V gene TRBV20-1, with D hard to call. The CDR3 consists of 13 residues. Germline loops: CDR1 DFQATT, CDR2 SNEGSKA (reference sequence). Trimming cost V 5 bases and J 1 base, with 11 bases left between them. The CDR3 DNA sequence: TGCAGTGCTTCCCGCTGGGGGAACACTGAAGCTTTCTTT. Protein sequence: CSASRWGNTEAFF.

This clonotype was seen more than once but under ten times. V gene TRBV4-1 combines with J gene TRBJ1-3; no reliable D call. Looked up from germline, CDR1 is MGHRA and CDR2 is YSYEKL. Deletions cut 4 bases from V and 0 bases from J, with 10 bases between. CDR3 size: 15 residues. The CDR3 protein is CASSPTYSSGNTIYF. CDR3 sequence (DNA): TGCGCCAGCAGCCCTACTTACAGCTCTGGAAACACCATATATTTT.

The chain uses TRBV7-2 and TRBJ2-2; possible D gene TRBD2, 5 bases. Germline CDR1 is SGHTA and CDR2 is FQGNSA. CDR3 size: 15 residues. Trimming cost V 4 bases and J 4 bases, with 13 bases left between them. CDR3 protein: CASSSPAVPTGELFF. CDR3 DNA: TGTGCCAGCAGCTCACCAGCGGTCCCCACCGGGGAGCTGTTTTTT.

This clonotype was picked up many times. The V and J genes are TRBV7-2 and TRBJ1-1; D unresolved. From germline, CDR1 is SGHTA and CDR2 FQGNSA. This CDR3 spans 13 amino acids. The V gene lost 1 base and the J gene lost 1 base, with 4 bases spanning the gap. CDR3 region: CASSLVTNTEAFF. Here the CDR3 DNA reads TGTGCCAGCAGCTTAGTAACGAACACTGAAGCTTTCTTT.

V is TRBV5-4 and J is TRBJ2-7; 7 bases match TRBD1. The V and J ends lost 2 bases and 6 bases, in that order; junction bases with no gene match: 5. The CDR3 has 13 amino acids. Germline-derived CDR1 and CDR2 are SGHNT and YYREEE (reference sequence). The CDR3 here is CASSFPGGSEQYF. CDR3 DNA: TGTGCCAGCAGCTTCCCAGGGGGAAGCGAGCAGTACTTC.

This clonotype was counted many times. The J gene is TRBJ2-5, the V gene TRBV29-1; weak D call: TRBD1 (5 bases). This CDR3 region has 12 residues. Germline CDR1 reads SQVTM; CDR2 reads ANQGSEA. V was pared by 6 bases and J by 2 bases, with 10 bases between. The CDR3 sequence is CSVRRQQETQYF. The CDR3 nucleotides read TGCAGCGTCCGTCGACAGCAAGAGACCCAGTACTTC.

This clonotype was detected ten times or more. This chain joins TRBV7-9 and TRBJ2-2; D is unclear. The CDR3 sequence is 13 residues long. CDR1 and CDR2 (germline): SEHNR, FQNEAQ (reference sequence). Trimming stripped 3 bases from V and 0 bases from J, with 2 bases between. Written as DNA, the CDR3 is TGTGCCAGCAGCTTTACGAACACCGGGGAGCTGTTTTTT. This encodes CASSFTNTGELFF.

Regarding this clonotype: Lacking the conserved final phenylalanine or tryptophan, this CDR3 likely reflects a read error. This chain connects TRBV12-3 or TRBV12-4 to TRBJ1-3; D not resolved. V gave up 6 bases and J gave up 0 bases, with 6 bases separating them. CDR3 length: 13 residues. DNA of the CDR3: TGTGCCAGCAGCGGAAGCTCTGGAAACACCATATATCTT. Residues: CASSGSSGNTIYL.

The chain is built from TRBV10-3 and TRBJ2-7; 9 bases fit TRBD2. The CDR3 is 14 amino acids. Trimming took 10 bases from V and 2 from J; bases not matched to a gene: 9. CDR1 and CDR2 (germline): ENHRY, SYGVKD. CDR3 in amino acids: CASSVAGATYEQYF. CDR3 DNA: TGTGCCAGCAGCGTAGCGGGAGCAACCTACGAGCAGTACTTC.

This clonotype was observed many times. This sequence joins TRBV20-1 and TRBJ1-1; 10 nucleotides align to TRBD1. The CDR3 runs to 15 residues. V was pared by 6 bases and J by 6 bases, with 13 bases of the junction left unmatched. Germline assignment: CDR1 DFQATT and CDR2 SNEGSKA (reference sequence). In nucleotides, the CDR3 is TGCAGTGCCGACGGACAGGGGGTTAGACTCCCTGAAGCTTTCTTT. It translates to CSADGQGVRLPEAFF.

In this sample, this clonotype turned up many times. The genes are TRBV2 and TRBJ1-6; D ambiguous. The germline V and J ends were trimmed by 1 base and 13 bases, with 11 bases remaining between them. This CDR3 has 13 residues. CDR1 is SNHLY, CDR2 FYNNEI, per germline. CDR3 sequence reads: CASSEGPPGPLHF. Here the CDR3 DNA reads TGTGCCAGCAGTGAAGGACCGCCCGGCCCCCTCCACTTT.

This clonotype was detected once. V usage is TRBV11-1 and J usage is TRBJ1-1, with unresolved D. Germline-derived CDR1 and CDR2 are SGHAT and FQDESV (reference sequence). This CDR3 contains 13 residues. V lost 8 bases, J lost 10 bases, and 20 bases lay in between. The CDR3 loop reads CASLVEARLGAFF. The CDR3 DNA reads TGTGCCAGCTTGGTGGAGGCTCGCCTAGGAGCTTTCTTT.

CDR3 DNA: TGTGCCAGCAGCTATAGCGGGGGAGGCATCGGGGAGCTGTTTTTT. It translates to CASSYSGGGIGELFF. J is TRBJ2-2 and V is TRBV5-4; TRBD2 aligns across 9 bases. The CDR3 sequence is 15 residues long. V dropped 3 bases and J dropped 7; count of bases not matched to a gene: 7. Germline V gene data show CDR1 as SGHNT and CDR2 as YYREEE (reference sequence).

This chain uses TRBV7-2 with TRBJ2-2; D is unclear. V lost 2 bases to trimming and J lost 6 bases, with 10 bases between them. CDR1 is SGHTA and CDR2 is FQGNSA in the germline V gene. The CDR3 length is 14 residues. CDR3 sequence (DNA): TGTGCCAGCAGCTTACGCGCCCTCGCCGGGGAGCTGTTTTTT. Amino acids: CASSLRALAGELFF.

This clonotype was picked up a small number of times. CDR3 DNA: TGTGCCAGCAGCTTAGGGGACAGGGCGCTCGAGACCCAGTACTTC. Protein product: CASSLGDRALETQYF. The rearrangement uses TRBV7-2 and TRBJ2-5, with 9 bases lining up with TRBD1. This CDR3 spans 15 amino acids. With 1 base clipped from V and 5 bases from J, the junction kept 5 bases outside the gene matches. Germline CDR1 and CDR2: SGHTA and FQGNSA.